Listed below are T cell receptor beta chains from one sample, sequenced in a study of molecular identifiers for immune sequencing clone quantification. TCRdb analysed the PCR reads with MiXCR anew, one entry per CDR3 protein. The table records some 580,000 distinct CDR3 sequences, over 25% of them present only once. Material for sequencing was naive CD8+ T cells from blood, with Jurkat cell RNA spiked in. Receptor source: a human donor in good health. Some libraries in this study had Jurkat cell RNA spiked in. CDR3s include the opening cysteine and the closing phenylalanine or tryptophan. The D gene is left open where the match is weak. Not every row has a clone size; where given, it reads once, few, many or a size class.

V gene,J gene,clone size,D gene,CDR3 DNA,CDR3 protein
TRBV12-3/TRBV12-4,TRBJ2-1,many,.,TGTGCCAGCAGTTTATCTGCCTATGAGCAGTTCTTC,CASSLSAYEQFF
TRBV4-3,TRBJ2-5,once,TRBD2,TGCGACAGCAGCCAAGATCGGCTTAGCGGGGGCCAAGAGACCCAGTACTTC,CDSSQDRLSGGQETQYF
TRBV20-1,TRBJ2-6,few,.,TGCAGTGCAGATTTTGGACATACGAGCTCTGGGGCCAACGTCCTGACTTTC,CSADFGHTSSGANVLTF
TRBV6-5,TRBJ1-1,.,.,TGTGCCAGCAGTTACTTGCCGATGGGGGGCTTGAACACTGAAGCTTTCTTT,CASSYLPMGGLNTEAFF
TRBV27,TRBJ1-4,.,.,TGTGCCAGCAGTTGGGCCGGGGGATATAATGAAAAACTGTTTTTT,CASSWAGGYNEKLFF
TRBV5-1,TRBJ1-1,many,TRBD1,TGCGCCAGCAGCTTGGACGGACAGGGGTCCACTGAAGCTTTCTTT,CASSLDGQGSTEAFF
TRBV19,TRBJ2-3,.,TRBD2,TGTGCCAGTAGTAAAGCTAGCGGGGGGTCTACGCAGTATTTT,CASSKASGGSTQYF
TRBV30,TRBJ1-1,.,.,TGTGCCTGGAGTGTTGAGTTCGGCACTGAAGCTTTCTTT,CAWSVEFGTEAFF
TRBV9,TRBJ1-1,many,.,TGTGCCAGCAGCGTAGTTGCAGGGGATATGAACACTGAAGCTTTCTTT,CASSVVAGDMNTEAFF
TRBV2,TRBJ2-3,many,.,TGTGCCAGCAGTGGAGAAAAGGGAAACACAGATACGCAGTATTTT,CASSGEKGNTDTQYF
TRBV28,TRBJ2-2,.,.,TGTGCCAGCAGTTTCATAGCGAACACCGGGGAGCTGTTTTTT,CASSFIANTGELFF
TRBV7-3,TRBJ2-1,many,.,TGTGCCAGCAGCCTGGGAAATCAGGGAGAGCAGTTCTTC,CASSLGNQGEQFF
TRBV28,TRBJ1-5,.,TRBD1,TGTGCCAGCACGACAGGGTCGGATCAGCCCCAGCATTTT,CASTTGSDQPQHF
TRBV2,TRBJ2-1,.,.,TGTGCCAGCACCGAAGTGCGGCTTGAGCAGTTCTTC,CASTEVRLEQFF
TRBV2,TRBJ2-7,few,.,TGTGCCAGCAGTGAACTGAGAGCACACGAGCAGTACTTC,CASSELRAHEQYF